Sequencing of this T cell receptor beta chain was carried out in a study of T cell changes during pregnancy in multiple sclerosis. The CDR3 has 17 residues. V shed 5 bases and J 0 bases; nucleotides not matched to a gene: 7. In germline, CDR1 is SGHTA, CDR2 FQGNSA. Profiled with immunoSEQ multiplex PCR; TCRdb holds only in-frame clones, not every one. Of tens of thousands of clones in the sample, 80% to 95% are singletons; the top ten hold about 0.45%. This clone was seen only once. The chain employs TRBV7-2 and TRBJ2-7; 13 positions match TRBD2. The sample consisted of CD4+ T cells from peripheral blood mononuclear cells, taken in the second trimester of pregnancy. This clonotype originated in a female donor with multiple sclerosis, enrolled in a pregnancy study. The chain's CDR3 is CASSRGLAGVASYEQYF. The CDR3 nucleotides are TGTGCCAGCAGCCGCGGACTAGCGGGGGTCGCCTCCTACGAGCAGTACTTC.